This TCR beta chain was recovered during a study of cytomegalovirus exposure and HLA in healthy donors. Data came from immunoSEQ multiplex PCR; TCRdb stores just in-frame clones and leaves some out. The table includes 65,000 to 95,000 clones, approximately 95% detected once. The V gene's germline CDR1 is MNHEY and CDR2 SMNVEV (reference sequence). Trimming stripped 0 bases from V and 7 bases from J, with 10 bases between. This CDR3 is 14 amino acids long. Concerning this clone itself: What it binds is not known.

Study-level results: There were a few CMV-associated chains whose specificity for CMV antigens was confirmed in vitro. Cytomegalovirus status was reportedly diagnosed by the classifier with high specificity and sensitivity. The TCR clusters that emerged in the first cohort tended, a later analysis found, to co-occur in the 95 to 150 validation repertoires.

The chain carries TRBV27 and TRBJ1-5; D ambiguous. Specimen: PBMCs. The TCR was taken from a man younger than 30 in good health and CMV-seronegative. Here the CDR3 reads CASSLSMGRQPQHF. The CDR3 DNA reads as TGTGCCAGCAGTTTATCAATGGGGAGGCAGCCCCAGCATTTT.